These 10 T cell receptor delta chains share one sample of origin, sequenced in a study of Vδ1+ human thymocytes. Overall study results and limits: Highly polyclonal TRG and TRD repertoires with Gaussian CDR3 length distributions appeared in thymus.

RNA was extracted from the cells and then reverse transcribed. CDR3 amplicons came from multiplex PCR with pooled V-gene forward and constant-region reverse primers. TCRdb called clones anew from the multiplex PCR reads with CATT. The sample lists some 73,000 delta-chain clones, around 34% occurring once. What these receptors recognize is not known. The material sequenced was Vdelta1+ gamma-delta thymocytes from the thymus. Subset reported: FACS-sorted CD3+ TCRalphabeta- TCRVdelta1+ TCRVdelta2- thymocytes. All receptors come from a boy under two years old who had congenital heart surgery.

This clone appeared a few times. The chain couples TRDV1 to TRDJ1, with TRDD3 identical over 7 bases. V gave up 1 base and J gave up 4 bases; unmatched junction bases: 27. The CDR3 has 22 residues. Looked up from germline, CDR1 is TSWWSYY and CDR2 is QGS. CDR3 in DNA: TGTGCTCTTGGGGAACCCCCATGCGTTGTGCCCCCGGGATACAGAAAGTACGATAAACTCATCTTT. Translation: CALGEPPCVVPPGYRKYDKLIF.

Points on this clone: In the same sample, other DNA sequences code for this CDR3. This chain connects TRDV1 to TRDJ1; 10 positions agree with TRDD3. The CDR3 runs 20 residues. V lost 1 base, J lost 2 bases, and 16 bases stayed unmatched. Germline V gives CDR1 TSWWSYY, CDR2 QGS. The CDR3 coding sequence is TGTGCTCTTGGGGAACGCGCGCTCCTACATCGACTGGGGGATACCGATAAACTCATCTTT. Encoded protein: CALGERALLHRLGDTDKLIF.

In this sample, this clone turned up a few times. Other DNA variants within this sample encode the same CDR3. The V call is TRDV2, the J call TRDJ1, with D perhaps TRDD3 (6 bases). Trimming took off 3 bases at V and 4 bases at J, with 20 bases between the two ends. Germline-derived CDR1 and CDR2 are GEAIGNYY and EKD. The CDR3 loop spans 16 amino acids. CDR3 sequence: CACDWWGLSWSDKLIF. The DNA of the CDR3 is TGTGCCTGTGACTGGTGGGGGCTGAGTTGGAGCGATAAACTCATCTTT.

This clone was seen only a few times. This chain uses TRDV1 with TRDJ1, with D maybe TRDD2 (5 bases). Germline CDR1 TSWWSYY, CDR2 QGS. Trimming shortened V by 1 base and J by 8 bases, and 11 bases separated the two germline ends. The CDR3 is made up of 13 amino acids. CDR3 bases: TGTGCTCTTGGGGAACGCCCCTTCGCCAAACTCATCTTT. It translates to CALGERPFAKLIF.

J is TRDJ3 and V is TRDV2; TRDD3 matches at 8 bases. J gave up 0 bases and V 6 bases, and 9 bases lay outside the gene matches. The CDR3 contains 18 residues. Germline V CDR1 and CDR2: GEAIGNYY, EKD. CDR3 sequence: CACFRTGGFSWDTRQMFF. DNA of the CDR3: TGTGCCTGTTTCCGTACTGGGGGTTTCTCCTGGGACACCCGACAGATGTTTTTC.

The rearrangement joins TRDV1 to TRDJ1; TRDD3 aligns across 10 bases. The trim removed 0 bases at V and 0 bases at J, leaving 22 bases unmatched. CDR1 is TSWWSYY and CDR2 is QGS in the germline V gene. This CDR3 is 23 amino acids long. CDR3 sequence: CALGELETGYWGIPGRDTDKLIF. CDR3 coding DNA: TGTGCTCTTGGGGAACTAGAGACGGGGTACTGGGGGATCCCGGGCCGGGACACCGATAAACTCATCTTT.

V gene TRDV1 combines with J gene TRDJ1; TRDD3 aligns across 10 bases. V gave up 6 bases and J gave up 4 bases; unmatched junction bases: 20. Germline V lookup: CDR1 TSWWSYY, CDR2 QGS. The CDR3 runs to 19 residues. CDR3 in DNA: TGTGCTCTTGGCCTTCCCAGTCCTGGGGGATATTCCGGCGTCGATAAACTCATCTTT. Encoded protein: CALGLPSPGGYSGVDKLIF.

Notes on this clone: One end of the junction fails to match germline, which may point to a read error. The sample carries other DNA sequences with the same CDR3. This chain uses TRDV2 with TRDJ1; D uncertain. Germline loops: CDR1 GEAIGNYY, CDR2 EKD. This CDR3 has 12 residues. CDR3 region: CACGRDTDKLIF. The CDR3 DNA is TGTGCCTGCGGTCGAGACACCGATAAGCTCATCTTT.

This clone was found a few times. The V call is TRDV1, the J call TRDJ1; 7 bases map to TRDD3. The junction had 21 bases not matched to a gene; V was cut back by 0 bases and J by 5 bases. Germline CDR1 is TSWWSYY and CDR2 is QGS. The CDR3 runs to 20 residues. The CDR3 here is CALGELTSGGLIHRFDKLIF. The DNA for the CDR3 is TGTGCTCTTGGGGAACTTACGTCCGGGGGATTAATCCACCGTTTTGATAAACTCATCTTT.

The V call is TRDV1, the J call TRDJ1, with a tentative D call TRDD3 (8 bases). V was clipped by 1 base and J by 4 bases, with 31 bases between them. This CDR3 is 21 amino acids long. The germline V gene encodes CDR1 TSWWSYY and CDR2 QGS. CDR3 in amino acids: CALGERRSYVTGGYGNDKLIF. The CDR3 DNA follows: TGTGCTCTTGGGGAACGGCGTTCCTACGTGACCGGGGGATATGGAAACGATAAACTCATCTTT.